The 15 T cell receptor beta chains below were found in one sample sequenced in a study of cytomegalovirus exposure and HLA in healthy donors. With 60 Vbeta and 13 Jbeta primers, the PCR was carried out. Here immunoSEQ multiplex PCR was the method, and the copy in TCRdb shows in-frame clones only, minus some. The sample has some 140,000 clones, about 77% seen once. Sequencing used PBMCs. The receptors originated from a man aged 50 to 60 in good health and CMV-seronegative.

This rearrangement joins TRBV18 to TRBJ2-7; D may be TRBD1 (6 bases). V shed 0 bases and J shed 2 bases, with 8 bases lying between them. CDR3 size: 14 residues. Looked up from germline, CDR1 is KGHSH and CDR2 is LQKENI. The CDR3 bases are TGTGCCAGCTCACCACCGGACAGCACCTACGAGCAGTACTTC. The encoded protein is CASSPPDSTYEQYF.

The chain links TRBV28 to TRBJ2-2, with TRBD2 identical over 7 bases. The CDR3 sequence is 15 residues long. Germline V CDR1 and CDR2: MDHEN, SYDVKM. The ends lost 2 bases at V and 3 bases at J; junction bases unmatched: 3. The CDR3 DNA is TGTGCCAGCAGTTTACAGCGGGGATACACCGGGGAGCTGTTTTTT. Amino acids: CASSLQRGYTGELFF.

The V call is TRBV19, the J call TRBJ2-3, with 7 nucleotides matching TRBD1. The CDR3 is 15 amino acids. From germline, CDR1 is LNHDA and CDR2 SQIVND (reference sequence). J gave up 3 bases and V 5 bases, and 8 bases lay outside the gene matches. CDR3: CASSAQGRVTDTQYF. In nucleotides, the CDR3 is TGTGCCAGTAGTGCACAGGGGCGGGTTACAGATACGCAGTATTTT.

This clone was seen more than once but under ten times. The J gene is TRBJ1-2, the V gene TRBV4-2; D remains ambiguous. CDR3 length: 14 residues. V was trimmed by 0 bases and J by 8 bases, leaving 13 bases between them. Germline CDR1 reads LGHNA; CDR2 reads YNFKEQ. CDR3 region: CASSQDLRQEGYTF. Here the CDR3 DNA reads TGTGCCAGCAGCCAAGATCTCCGCCAAGAGGGCTACACCTTC.

This chain uses TRBV19 with TRBJ2-6, with 10 nucleotides matching TRBD1. The germline CDR1 and CDR2 sequences are LNHDA and SQIVND (reference sequence). This CDR3 comprises 17 residues. V lost 5 bases and J lost 1; bases outside the gene matches: 5. The CDR3 DNA reads as TGTGCCAGTAGTGCCAGACAGGGGGCTTCTGGGGCCAACGTCCTGACTTTC. It yields the protein CASSARQGASGANVLTF.

The rearrangement joins TRBV29-1 to TRBJ2-7, with TRBD1 identical over 9 bases. CDR1 is SQVTM and CDR2 is ANQGSEA in the germline V gene. The CDR3 consists of 13 residues. J was trimmed by 5 bases and V by 6 bases; bases with no gene match: 8. CDR3 protein: CSVAQGAGNEQYF. CDR3 DNA sequence: TGCAGCGTAGCACAGGGGGCCGGGAACGAGCAGTACTTC.

CDR3 sequence: CASSEGGSGSETQYF. The CDR3 nucleotides read TGTGCCAGCAGTGAAGGGGGTAGCGGGAGTGAGACGCAGTATTTT. This chain links TRBV2 with TRBJ2-3, with 9 nucleotides matching TRBD2. Germline-derived CDR1 and CDR2 are SNHLY and FYNNEI. This CDR3 region has 15 residues. V shed 1 base, J shed 9 bases, and the junction held 8 bases outside the gene matches.

The rearrangement joins TRBV7-9 to TRBJ1-1; 12 bases match TRBD1. V lost 5 bases and J lost 6; bases outside the gene matches: 4. Germline V gene lookup returns CDR1 SEHNR and CDR2 FQNEAQ (reference sequence). This CDR3 region has 14 residues. The CDR3 DNA follows: TGTGCCAGCAGCATGGGACAGGGGGCTTCTGAAGCTTTCTTT. Residues: CASSMGQGASEAFF.

The V call is TRBV29-1, the J call TRBJ2-3; 7 positions match TRBD1. CDR3 size: 15 residues. V shed 0 bases, J shed 2 bases, and the junction held 5 bases outside the gene matches. Germline values: CDR1 SQVTM, CDR2 ANQGSEA. The CDR3 sequence is CSVEDDRENTDTQYF. CDR3 DNA: TGCAGCGTTGAAGATGACAGGGAGAACACAGATACGCAGTATTTT.

The genes are TRBV19 and TRBJ2-5, with D tentatively TRBD2 (6 bases). Germline assignment: CDR1 LNHDA and CDR2 SQIVND (reference sequence). V was cut by 5 bases and J by 5 bases, with 15 bases left in between. The CDR3 runs 14 residues. The CDR3 sequence is CASSPTGVMETQYF. CDR3 nucleotide sequence: TGTGCCAGTAGTCCCACGGGAGTGATGGAGACCCAGTACTTC.

The sample holds a few counts of this clone. V and J are TRBV28 and TRBJ2-4, with D tentatively TRBD1 (5 bases). Germline assignment: CDR1 MDHEN and CDR2 SYDVKM. Trimming took 5 bases from V and 6 from J, leaving 14 bases between them. This CDR3 is built from 14 residues. The CDR3 DNA sequence: TGTGCCAGCAGTCCTTCTGGGGCGAGAAACATTCAGTACTTC. Its translation: CASSPSGARNIQYF.

The V gene is TRBV5-5, the J gene TRBJ1-5, with D uncertain. The V gene lost 0 bases and the J gene lost 7 bases, with 8 bases spanning the gap. The germline CDR1 and CDR2 sequences are SGHKS and YYEKEE (reference sequence). The CDR3 has 13 residues. The CDR3 is CASSLASQQPQHF. DNA for the CDR3: TGTGCCAGCAGCTTGGCGTCGCAGCAGCCCCAGCATTTT.

This clone was detected a few times. This CDR3 reads CASSATSGLNEQFF. The CDR3 DNA sequence: TGTGCCAGCAGCGCTACTAGCGGGTTGAATGAGCAGTTCTTC. This sequence joins TRBV2 and TRBJ2-1; 9 positions match TRBD2. The CDR3 runs to 14 residues. The ends lost 6 bases at V and 7 bases at J; junction bases unmatched: 7. Germline loops: CDR1 SNHLY, CDR2 FYNNEI.

The rearrangement joins TRBV27 to TRBJ2-1; D is unclear. V dropped 4 bases and J dropped 4 bases, with 8 bases sitting between them. The germline V gene encodes CDR1 MNHEY and CDR2 SMNVEV (reference sequence). This CDR3 comprises 13 residues. The CDR3 bases are TGTGCCAGCAGTTCAACTCCGTACAATGAGCAGTTCTTC. The encoded protein is CASSSTPYNEQFF.

The gene calls are TRBV18 and TRBJ2-2, with D perhaps matching TRBD2 (5 bases). The CDR3 covers 15 residues. V was pared by 4 bases and J by 4 bases, with 13 bases between. The V gene's germline CDR1 is KGHSH and CDR2 LQKENI. CDR3 region: CASSRRLEGTGELFF. The CDR3 nucleotides read TGTGCCAGCTCACGTCGGCTAGAGGGCACCGGGGAGCTGTTTTTT.